This T cell receptor (beta chain) was documented in a study of shared clonotypes between healthy human individuals. About this clone itself: The antigen is not known.

The CDR3 is made up of 14 amino acids. Trimming removed 3 bases from V and 5 bases from J, with 10 bases in between. Germline V CDR1 and CDR2: LNHNV, YYDKDF (reference sequence). Generated by immunoSEQ multiplex PCR, the TCRdb table keeps only in-frame clones and is missing some. Of 550,000 to 700,000 clones listed, roughly 72% are singletons. Study-wide results and caveats: Represented genetic and exposure-history diversity was restricted by having few donors.

Naive CD45RA+ and memory CD45RA-negative subsets were split from CD4+ cells. The chain combines TRBV15 with TRBJ1-4, with D uncertain. The sequencing input was memory CD4+ T cells sorted from blood. Specified subset: CD45RA-negative fraction. This receptor was identified in a woman aged 25 to 39 in good health. The CDR3 DNA reads TGTGCCACCAGCAGCGGGAACCCCAATGAAAAACTGTTTTTT. This gives the protein CATSSGNPNEKLFF.